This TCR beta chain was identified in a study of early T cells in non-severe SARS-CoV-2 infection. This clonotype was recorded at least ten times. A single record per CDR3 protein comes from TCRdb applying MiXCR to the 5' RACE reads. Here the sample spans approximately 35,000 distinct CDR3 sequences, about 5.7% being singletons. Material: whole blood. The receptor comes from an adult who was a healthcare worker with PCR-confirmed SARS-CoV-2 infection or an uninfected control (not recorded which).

The CDR3 nucleotides are TGTGCCAGTAGTATAGGTTTTGGGGATACGCAGTATTTT. Translating gives CASSIGFGDTQYF. V gene TRBV19 combines with J gene TRBJ2-3; D remains unclear. This CDR3 comprises 13 residues. Trimming pared 1 base from V and 6 bases from J, leaving 8 bases between. Germline V CDR1 and CDR2: LNHDA, SQIVND (reference sequence). The complete variable domain, with remaining parts taken from reference TRBV19 and TRBJ2-3, reads DGGITQSPKYLFRKEGQNVTLSCEQNLNHDAMYWYRQDPGQGLRLIYYSQIVNDFQKGDIAEGYSVSREKKESFPLTVTSAQKNPTAFYLCASSIGFGDTQYFGPGTRLTVL.